The rows below give T cell receptor beta chains drawn from one sample of a study of T-cell memory formation after mild COVID-19. TCRdb reprocessed the 5' RACE reads via MiXCR and lists one record per CDR3 protein. The repertoire has more than 150,000 distinct CDR3 sequences, approximately 17% of them found once; the top ten carry more than 3%. The sequencing input was PBMCs or a T cell subset sorted from them (not recorded which). The receptors were sampled from a man between 18 and 29 years old who had mild COVID-19 (a few samples of this study predate the infection). Cell type and time point are not known. Each CDR3 is given with its conserved first and last residue. D genes are given only for firm matches. Clone size is shown for a subset of rows, as once, few, many or a class of expanded clone.

v_call: TRBV7-2; j_call: TRBJ1-3; d_call: TRBD1; cdr3_length: 15; clone_size: few; cdr3_nt: TGTGCCAGCAGCCTAGACAGGGGTTATGGAAACACCATATATTTT; cdr3_aa: CASSLDRGYGNTIYF
v_call: TRBV2; j_call: TRBJ1-6; d_call: TRBD1; cdr3_length: 12; clone_size: -; cdr3_nt: TGTGCCAGAGGACAGGGTCCAGCACCCCTCCACTTT; cdr3_aa: CARGQGPAPLHF
v_call: TRBV5-1; j_call: TRBJ1-4; d_call: -; cdr3_length: 15; clone_size: -; cdr3_nt: TGCGCCAGCGAATTGGGACCGACGGGCGGAGAAAAACTGTTTTTT; cdr3_aa: CASELGPTGGEKLFF
v_call: TRBV6-6; j_call: TRBJ2-5; d_call: -; cdr3_length: 14; clone_size: once; cdr3_nt: TGTGCCACAGGGAGAACGGGGGGCCGGGAGACCCAGTACTTC; cdr3_aa: CATGRTGGRETQYF
v_call: TRBV20-1; j_call: TRBJ2-1; d_call: TRBD1; cdr3_length: 15; clone_size: few; cdr3_nt: TGCAGTGCAGAAAGGACAGGGCAATTCAGTGGGGAGCAGTTCTTC; cdr3_aa: CSAERTGQFSGEQFF
v_call: TRBV12-3/TRBV12-4; j_call: TRBJ2-3; d_call: TRBD2; cdr3_length: 16; clone_size: -; cdr3_nt: TGTGCCACAAGACTAGCGGGGGGGCCAGTACCAGATACGCAGTATTTT; cdr3_aa: CATRLAGGPVPDTQYF
v_call: TRBV7-9; j_call: TRBJ2-3; d_call: -; cdr3_length: 14; clone_size: many; cdr3_nt: TGTGCCAGCAGCCATACCGCTGCGGGAGATACGCAGTATTTT; cdr3_aa: CASSHTAAGDTQYF
v_call: TRBV5-5; j_call: TRBJ2-3; d_call: TRBD1; cdr3_length: 13; clone_size: few; cdr3_nt: TGTGCCAGCAGACAACAGGGGTCGGATACGCAGTATTTT; cdr3_aa: CASRQQGSDTQYF
v_call: TRBV11-2; j_call: TRBJ2-5; d_call: -; cdr3_length: 15; clone_size: few; cdr3_nt: TGTGCCAGCAGCTTGGACAGCGGGGTTTCAGAGACCCAGTACTTC; cdr3_aa: CASSLDSGVSETQYF
v_call: TRBV27; j_call: TRBJ2-7; d_call: -; cdr3_length: 15; clone_size: -; cdr3_nt: TGTGCCAGCAGTTTAGCGGCAGTAGGGTCCTACGAGCAGTACTTC; cdr3_aa: CASSLAAVGSYEQYF
v_call: TRBV4-3; j_call: TRBJ1-2; d_call: -; cdr3_length: 14; clone_size: -; cdr3_nt: TGCGCCAGCAGCCAAACACAGGGTACGAGAGGCTACACCTTC; cdr3_aa: CASSQTQGTRGYTF
v_call: TRBV5-6; j_call: TRBJ2-3; d_call: TRBD2; cdr3_length: 16; clone_size: medium-sized; cdr3_nt: TGTGCCAGCAGCTTGTTCCAGCGGGGGAGCACAGATACGCAGTATTTT; cdr3_aa: CASSLFQRGSTDTQYF
v_call: TRBV11-3; j_call: TRBJ1-2; d_call: -; cdr3_length: 13; clone_size: -; cdr3_nt: TGTGCCAGACTAGGGGAGGCTAACTATGGCTACACCTTC; cdr3_aa: CARLGEANYGYTF
v_call: TRBV12-3/TRBV12-4; j_call: TRBJ2-5; d_call: -; cdr3_length: 14; clone_size: many; cdr3_nt: TGTGCCAGCAGTTTCCAAGGGGGGAAAGAGACCCAGTACTTC; cdr3_aa: CASSFQGGKETQYF
v_call: TRBV12-5; j_call: TRBJ2-1; d_call: -; cdr3_length: 15; clone_size: -; cdr3_nt: TGTGCTAGTGGGTCGGGACGACGGATTACACATGAGCAGTTCTTC; cdr3_aa: CASGSGRRITHEQFF
v_call: TRBV7-3; j_call: TRBJ2-1; d_call: -; cdr3_length: 15; clone_size: -; cdr3_nt: TGTGCCAGCAGCTTAAATTCTGGGTTTGGCAATGAGCAGTTCTTC; cdr3_aa: CASSLNSGFGNEQFF
v_call: TRBV5-1; j_call: TRBJ2-1; d_call: TRBD1; cdr3_length: 14; clone_size: few; cdr3_nt: TGCGCCAGCAGCTATGACAGGGAAGACGGTGAGCAGTTCTTC; cdr3_aa: CASSYDREDGEQFF
v_call: TRBV29-1; j_call: TRBJ2-2; d_call: -; cdr3_length: 13; clone_size: once; cdr3_nt: TGCAGCGCAGATACAGGAAACACCGGGGAGCTGTTTTTT; cdr3_aa: CSADTGNTGELFF
v_call: TRBV6-5; j_call: TRBJ1-2; d_call: -; cdr3_length: 15; clone_size: -; cdr3_nt: TGTGCCAGCGGTAGTCCGTTCGGAGCTAACTATGGCTACACCTTC; cdr3_aa: CASGSPFGANYGYTF
v_call: TRBV20-1; j_call: TRBJ2-2; d_call: TRBD1; cdr3_length: 14; clone_size: -; cdr3_nt: TGCAGTGCTAGACGGACAGGGATAAGCGGGGAGCTGTTTTTT; cdr3_aa: CSARRTGISGELFF
v_call: TRBV5-1; j_call: TRBJ2-7; d_call: TRBD1; cdr3_length: 14; clone_size: -; cdr3_nt: TGCGACAGCAGCCGGGACAGAAACTCCTACGAGCAGTACTTC; cdr3_aa: CDSSRDRNSYEQYF
v_call: TRBV20-1; j_call: TRBJ2-5; d_call: TRBD2; cdr3_length: 14; clone_size: many; cdr3_nt: TGCAGTGCCGCCATAGCGGGGGGTTTAGAGACCCAGTACTTC; cdr3_aa: CSAAIAGGLETQYF
v_call: TRBV24-1; j_call: TRBJ2-3; d_call: TRBD2; cdr3_length: 15; clone_size: -; cdr3_nt: TGTGCCACCAGCTCCCGGGGGGGTTCGACAGATACGCAGTATTTT; cdr3_aa: CATSSRGGSTDTQYF
v_call: TRBV6-1; j_call: TRBJ1-2; d_call: -; cdr3_length: 14; clone_size: -; cdr3_nt: TGTGCCAGCAGTGAAGCGGGAGGGGGCTATGGCTACACCTTC; cdr3_aa: CASSEAGGGYGYTF
v_call: TRBV5-1; j_call: TRBJ2-1; d_call: TRBD1; cdr3_length: 17; clone_size: -; cdr3_nt: TGCGCCAGCACCGCTCCCCTGCGGGGACAGGGTTTGGATGAGCAGTTCTTC; cdr3_aa: CASTAPLRGQGLDEQFF
v_call: TRBV7-3; j_call: TRBJ2-1; d_call: -; cdr3_length: 14; clone_size: -; cdr3_nt: TGTGCCAGCAGCCCCCAAGGGGGTTACAATGAGCAGTTCTTC; cdr3_aa: CASSPQGGYNEQFF
v_call: TRBV6-5; j_call: TRBJ1-5; d_call: TRBD1; cdr3_length: 15; clone_size: -; cdr3_nt: TGTGCCAGCAGTCGGTACAGGACAGGAGATCAGCCCCAGCATTTT; cdr3_aa: CASSRYRTGDQPQHF
v_call: TRBV5-1; j_call: TRBJ2-1; d_call: TRBD1; cdr3_length: 17; clone_size: many; cdr3_nt: TGCGCCAGCAGCCCAATCCCCGGGACAGGGGGCTACAATGAGCAGTTCTTC; cdr3_aa: CASSPIPGTGGYNEQFF
v_call: TRBV4-1; j_call: TRBJ2-1; d_call: TRBD1; cdr3_length: 18; clone_size: -; cdr3_nt: TGCGCCAGCAGCCCCTCTCGGTTCAGGGACAGGGTCTACAATGAGCAGTTCTTC; cdr3_aa: CASSPSRFRDRVYNEQFF
v_call: TRBV9; j_call: TRBJ2-3; d_call: TRBD2; cdr3_length: 14; clone_size: few; cdr3_nt: TGTGCCAGCAGCGTAACTAGCGACACAGATACGCAGTATTTT; cdr3_aa: CASSVTSDTDTQYF
v_call: TRBV20-1; j_call: TRBJ1-2; d_call: TRBD1; cdr3_length: 16; clone_size: few; cdr3_nt: TGCAGTGCTAAAAGGGGACAGGGGGGAACTAACTATGGCTACACCTTC; cdr3_aa: CSAKRGQGGTNYGYTF
v_call: TRBV7-3; j_call: TRBJ1-2; d_call: -; cdr3_length: 13; clone_size: few; cdr3_nt: TGTGCCAGCAGCTCCCACCCCCGCATAGGCTACACCTTC; cdr3_aa: CASSSHPRIGYTF
v_call: TRBV7-3; j_call: TRBJ2-3; d_call: -; cdr3_length: 14; clone_size: -; cdr3_nt: TGTGCCAGCAGCTCGGGACTTTCCACAGATACGCAGTATTTT; cdr3_aa: CASSSGLSTDTQYF
v_call: TRBV6-5; j_call: TRBJ2-7; d_call: TRBD1; cdr3_length: 14; clone_size: -; cdr3_nt: TGTGCCAGCAGTTACCGGGACAGGGGTTACGAGCAGTACTTC; cdr3_aa: CASSYRDRGYEQYF
v_call: TRBV12-3/TRBV12-4; j_call: TRBJ1-1; d_call: -; cdr3_length: 14; clone_size: few; cdr3_nt: TGTGCCAGCAGTTTTGGGGAGATGAACACTGAAGCTTTCTTT; cdr3_aa: CASSFGEMNTEAFF
v_call: TRBV5-1; j_call: TRBJ2-1; d_call: -; cdr3_length: 15; clone_size: few; cdr3_nt: TGCGCCAGCAGCCCGTCGACTGGATGGAGGGATGAGCAGTTCTTC; cdr3_aa: CASSPSTGWRDEQFF
v_call: TRBV7-2; j_call: TRBJ2-3; d_call: -; cdr3_length: 13; clone_size: many; cdr3_nt: TGTGCCAGCAGCTTAGACAGCACAGATACGCAGTATTTT; cdr3_aa: CASSLDSTDTQYF
v_call: TRBV7-9; j_call: TRBJ1-2; d_call: -; cdr3_length: 12; clone_size: few; cdr3_nt: TGTGCCAGCAGCTTATCCATAAATGGCTACACCTTC; cdr3_aa: CASSLSINGYTF
v_call: TRBV4-1; j_call: TRBJ1-5; d_call: TRBD1; cdr3_length: 17; clone_size: few; cdr3_nt: TGCGCCAGCAGCCAAGGAGGACAGGGGGCCCGCAATCAGCCCCAGCATTTT; cdr3_aa: CASSQGGQGARNQPQHF
v_call: TRBV7-8; j_call: TRBJ1-5; d_call: -; cdr3_length: 15; clone_size: -; cdr3_nt: TGTGCCAGCAGCGATACAGGGAGGGCGGCTCAGCCCCAGCATTTT; cdr3_aa: CASSDTGRAAQPQHF
v_call: TRBV12-3/TRBV12-4; j_call: TRBJ2-7; d_call: TRBD2; cdr3_length: 16; clone_size: few; cdr3_nt: TGTGCCAGCAGTTGGGGACTAGCGGGGGGCGGTTACGAGCAGTACTTC; cdr3_aa: CASSWGLAGGGYEQYF
v_call: TRBV2; j_call: TRBJ2-5; d_call: TRBD2; cdr3_length: 14; clone_size: many; cdr3_nt: TGTGCCAGCAGCGGTAGCGGGGGGGCCGAGACCCAGTACTTC; cdr3_aa: CASSGSGGAETQYF
v_call: TRBV4-3; j_call: TRBJ2-5; d_call: -; cdr3_length: 13; clone_size: -; cdr3_nt: TGCGCCAGCACTGGGCCGGTTCAAGAGACCCAGTACTTC; cdr3_aa: CASTGPVQETQYF
v_call: TRBV4-1; j_call: TRBJ2-3; d_call: TRBD2; cdr3_length: 19; clone_size: -; cdr3_nt: TGCGCCAGCAGCCGAACCAGGCTACGGGGCGGGGGGGCTTCAGATACGCAGTATTTT; cdr3_aa: CASSRTRLRGGGASDTQYF
v_call: TRBV4-1; j_call: TRBJ1-4; d_call: TRBD1; cdr3_length: 18; clone_size: many; cdr3_nt: TGCGCCAGCAGCCGGGATAGACAGGGTATCTCACTCGGTGAAAAACTGTTTTTT; cdr3_aa: CASSRDRQGISLGEKLFF
v_call: TRBV5-1; j_call: TRBJ1-5; d_call: -; cdr3_length: 14; clone_size: many; cdr3_nt: TGCGCCAGCAGCTTGGCCGAGGGTGGTCAGCCCCAGCATTTT; cdr3_aa: CASSLAEGGQPQHF
v_call: TRBV20-1; j_call: TRBJ1-5; d_call: -; cdr3_length: 12; clone_size: few; cdr3_nt: TGCGGAGCCGATGCATACAATCAGCCCCAGCATTTT; cdr3_aa: CGADAYNQPQHF
v_call: TRBV6-2/TRBV6-3; j_call: TRBJ2-5; d_call: -; cdr3_length: 14; clone_size: few; cdr3_nt: TGTGCCAGCAGTTATGGATGGGGGCAAGAGACCCAGTACTTC; cdr3_aa: CASSYGWGQETQYF
v_call: TRBV5-1; j_call: TRBJ1-6; d_call: -; cdr3_length: 14; clone_size: few; cdr3_nt: TGCGCCAGCTTAATTATTGCCGGAAGGTCACCCCTCCACTTT; cdr3_aa: CASLIIAGRSPLHF
v_call: TRBV7-2; j_call: TRBJ1-2; d_call: TRBD1; cdr3_length: 15; clone_size: -; cdr3_nt: TGTGCCAGCAGCCGGTGGACAGGGGATGCTAGTGGCTACACCTTC; cdr3_aa: CASSRWTGDASGYTF
v_call: TRBV7-6; j_call: TRBJ2-1; d_call: TRBD2; cdr3_length: 15; clone_size: -; cdr3_nt: TGTGCCAGCAGCTTGGAAGCGGGGGGGCCGAATGAGCAGTTCTTC; cdr3_aa: CASSLEAGGPNEQFF
v_call: TRBV7-2; j_call: TRBJ2-2; d_call: -; cdr3_length: 15; clone_size: -; cdr3_nt: TGTGCCAGCAGCTGGGGACACACGAACACCGGGGAGCTGTTTTTT; cdr3_aa: CASSWGHTNTGELFF
v_call: TRBV5-4; j_call: TRBJ2-1; d_call: -; cdr3_length: 12; clone_size: -; cdr3_nt: TGTGCCAGCAGCTTGGCCTCTCGACCCCAGTTCTTC; cdr3_aa: CASSLASRPQFF
v_call: TRBV5-1; j_call: TRBJ2-2; d_call: -; cdr3_length: 16; clone_size: many; cdr3_nt: TGCGCCAGCAGCTTGATTGTTAGCGGAAACACCGGGGAGCTGTTTTTT; cdr3_aa: CASSLIVSGNTGELFF
v_call: TRBV29-1; j_call: TRBJ2-7; d_call: -; cdr3_length: 13; clone_size: -; cdr3_nt: TGCAGCACGAGGGCAGGGGGAGGGTACGAGCAGTACTTC; cdr3_aa: CSTRAGGGYEQYF